In this sample, the clone carrying this T cell receptor (beta chain) turned up once. The antigen is undetermined. The data stem from a study of Ad26.COV2.S vaccination and SARS-CoV-2 variants. Notes on the study in general: Once vaccination had occurred, spike-specific CD8+ and CD4+ T cell responses reportedly showed substantial breadth. Placebo recipients and vaccine recipients were similar in non-spike TCR breadth.

The CDR3 is 16 amino acids. V shed 4 bases and J 0 bases; nucleotides not matched to a gene: 9. CDR1 and CDR2 from the germline V gene are SGHDT and YYEEEE. Sample treatment: 19 received Ad26.COV2.S at low or high dose, single or two shots; roughly 5 received placebo; per-sample allocation not given. Vaccine and placebo recipients were sampled on day 63 after the first injection. A Boston adult aged 18-55 years was the donor. Generated by immunoSEQ multiplex PCR, the TCRdb table keeps only in-frame clones and is missing some. The data hold 300,000 to 400,000 clones, with 86% observed a single time. V and J are TRBV5-6 and TRBJ1-1, with 7 bases matching TRBD1. This sequence was found in a person aged 18-65 years who received the Ad26.COV2.S COVID-19 vaccine or a placebo. The source was peripheral blood, collected in a trial of Ad26.COV2.S vaccine versus placebo. CDR3 in DNA: TGTGCCAGCAGCCCCCGGGACAGAAGCATGAACACTGAAGCTTTCTTT. Translating it yields CASSPRDRSMNTEAFF.